This section outlines one TCR beta chain sequence together with its context. Its antigen is undetermined. This entry comes from a study of regulatory T cells in long-lasting Graves disease. The wider study: In persistent Graves' disease, antithyroid drugs had been taken for over 5 years and TSH receptor antibodies stayed positive. Study-level results: New patients shared fewer public clonotypes (966) than persistent patients did (approximately 3,000).

Per the germline V gene, CDR1 is MDHEN and CDR2 is SYDVKM. Germline trimming cut 7 bases from V and 4 bases from J; bases unmatched to any gene: 15. The CDR3 spans 16 residues. The time point here: persistent/refractory GD, antithyroid drugs over 5 years with positive TRAb. TCR sequences were obtained from RNA taken from PBMCs. According to the study, TCR beta libraries were built with iRepertoire HTBI primers and CDR3-region Arm-PCR. In the study's own analysis: Identified segments across samples numbered about 60 TRBV and roughly 15 TRBJ. MiXCR, run by TCRdb on the multiplex PCR reads, gives a single entry per CDR3 protein. For this entry, the V and J calls and clone size follow TCRdb and not the study's own pipeline. The top ten hold roughly 7.1% of the sample, which has some 470,000 distinct CDR3 sequences, 20% to 25% seen once.

This rearrangement joins TRBV28 to TRBJ1-2; 7 nucleotides match TRBD1. The source was peripheral blood mononuclear cells (PBMCs), collected when the disease was refractory, from a patient treated with antithyroid drugs. The receptor comes from a female donor with Graves disease. The CDR3 is CASNLQTGTAIYGYTF. CDR3 bases: TGTGCCAGCAACCTACAAACAGGGACAGCGATCTATGGCTACACCTTC.